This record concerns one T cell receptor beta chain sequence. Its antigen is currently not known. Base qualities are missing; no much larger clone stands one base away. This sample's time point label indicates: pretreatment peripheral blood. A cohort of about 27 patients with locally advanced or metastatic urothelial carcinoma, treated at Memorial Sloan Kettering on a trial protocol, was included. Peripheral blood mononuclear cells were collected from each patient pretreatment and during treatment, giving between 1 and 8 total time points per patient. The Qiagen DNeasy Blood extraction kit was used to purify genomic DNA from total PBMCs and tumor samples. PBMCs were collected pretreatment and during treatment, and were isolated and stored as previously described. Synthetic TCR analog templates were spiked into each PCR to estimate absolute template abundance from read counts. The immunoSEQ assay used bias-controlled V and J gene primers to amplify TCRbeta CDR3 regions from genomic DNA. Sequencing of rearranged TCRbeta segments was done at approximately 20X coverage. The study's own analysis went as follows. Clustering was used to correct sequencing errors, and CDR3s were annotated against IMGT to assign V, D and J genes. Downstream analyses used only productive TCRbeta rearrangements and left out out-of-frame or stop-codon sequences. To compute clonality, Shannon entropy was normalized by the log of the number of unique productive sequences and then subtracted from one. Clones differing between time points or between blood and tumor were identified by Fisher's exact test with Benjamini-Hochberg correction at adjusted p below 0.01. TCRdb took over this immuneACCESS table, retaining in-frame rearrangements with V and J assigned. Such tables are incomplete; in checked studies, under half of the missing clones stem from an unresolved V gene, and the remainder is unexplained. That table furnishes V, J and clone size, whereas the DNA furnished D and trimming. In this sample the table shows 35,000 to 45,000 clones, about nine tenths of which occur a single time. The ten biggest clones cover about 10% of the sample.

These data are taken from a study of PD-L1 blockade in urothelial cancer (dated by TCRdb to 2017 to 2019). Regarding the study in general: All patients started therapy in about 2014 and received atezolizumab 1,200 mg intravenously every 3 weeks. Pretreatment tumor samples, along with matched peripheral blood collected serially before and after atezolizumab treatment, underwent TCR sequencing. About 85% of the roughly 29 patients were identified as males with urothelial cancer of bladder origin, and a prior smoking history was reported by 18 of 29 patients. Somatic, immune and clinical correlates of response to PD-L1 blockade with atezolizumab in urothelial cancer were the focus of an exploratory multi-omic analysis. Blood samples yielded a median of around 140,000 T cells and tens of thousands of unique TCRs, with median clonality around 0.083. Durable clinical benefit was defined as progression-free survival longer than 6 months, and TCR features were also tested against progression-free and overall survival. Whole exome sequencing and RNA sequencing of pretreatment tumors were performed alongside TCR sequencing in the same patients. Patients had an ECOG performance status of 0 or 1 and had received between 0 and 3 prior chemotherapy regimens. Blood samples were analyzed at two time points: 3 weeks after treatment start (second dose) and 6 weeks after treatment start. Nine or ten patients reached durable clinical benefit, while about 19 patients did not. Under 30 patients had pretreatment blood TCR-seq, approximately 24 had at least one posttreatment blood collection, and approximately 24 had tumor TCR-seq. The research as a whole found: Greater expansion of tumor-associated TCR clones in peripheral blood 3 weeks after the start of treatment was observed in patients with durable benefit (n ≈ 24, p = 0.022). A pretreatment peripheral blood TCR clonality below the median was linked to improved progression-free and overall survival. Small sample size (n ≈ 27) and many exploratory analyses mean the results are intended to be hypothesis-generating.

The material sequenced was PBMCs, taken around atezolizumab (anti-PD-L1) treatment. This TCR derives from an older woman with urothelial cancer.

The nucleotides are TGCGCCAGCAGTTTTAGCGGGAGAACCGGGGAGCTGTTTTTT. It encodes CASSFSGRTGELFF. The rearranged segments are TRBV5-1 and TRBJ2-2, with TRBD2 matching 9 junction bases. The CDR3 starts with the cysteine, ends with the phenylalanine, and has 14 residues. Solely the CDR3 DNA is kept, with 42 bases framed from the first base. Trimming accounts for 5 bases at V and 5 bases at J, while the number of junction bases matched to no gene is 4. CDR1 and CDR2, looked up from the germline V gene, are SGHRS and YFSETQ.